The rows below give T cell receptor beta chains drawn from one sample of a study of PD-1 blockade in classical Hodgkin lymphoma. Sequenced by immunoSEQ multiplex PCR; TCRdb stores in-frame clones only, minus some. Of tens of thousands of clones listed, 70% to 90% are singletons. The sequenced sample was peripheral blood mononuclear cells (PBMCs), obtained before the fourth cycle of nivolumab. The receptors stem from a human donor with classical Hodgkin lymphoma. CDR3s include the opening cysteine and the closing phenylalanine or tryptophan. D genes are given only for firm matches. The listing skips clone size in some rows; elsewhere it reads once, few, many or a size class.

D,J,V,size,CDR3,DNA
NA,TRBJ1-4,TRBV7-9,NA,CASRLTVSGEKLFF,TGTGCCAGCAGATTGACAGTTAGTGGTGAAAAACTGTTTTTT
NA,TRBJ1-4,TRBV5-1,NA,CASSYQGLRNEKLFF,TGCGCCAGCAGTTATCAGGGCTTGCGGAATGAAAAACTGTTTTTT
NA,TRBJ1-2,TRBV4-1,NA,CASSPREDNYGYTF,TGCGCCAGCAGCCCCCGGGAGGATAACTATGGCTACACCTTC
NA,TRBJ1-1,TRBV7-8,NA,CASSLLATEAFF,TGTGCCAGCAGCTTATTGGCCACTGAAGCTTTCTTT
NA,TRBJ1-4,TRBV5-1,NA,CASSLGRGNEKLFF,TGCGCCAGCAGCTTGGGACGCGGTAATGAAAAACTGTTTTTT
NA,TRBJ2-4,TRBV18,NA,CASSGLHVVGAGTKNIQYF,TGTGCCAGCTCAGGCCTACATGTCGTGGGCGCCGGGACCAAAAACATTCAGTACTTC
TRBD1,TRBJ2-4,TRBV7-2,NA,CASSLGQGLAKNIQYF,TGTGCCAGCAGCCTAGGACAGGGACTAGCCAAAAACATTCAGTACTTC
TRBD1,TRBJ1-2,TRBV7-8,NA,CASSLRTGQGYTF,TGTGCCAGCAGCTTAAGGACAGGGCAAGGCTACACCTTC
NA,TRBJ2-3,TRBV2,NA,CASRPGLPDTQYF,TGTGCCAGCAGGCCAGGACTTCCAGATACGCAGTATTTT
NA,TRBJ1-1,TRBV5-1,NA,CASSLDMGRTEAFF,TGCGCCAGCAGCTTGGATATGGGGAGGACTGAAGCTTTCTTT
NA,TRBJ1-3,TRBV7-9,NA,CASSLADSRNTIYF,TGTGCCAGCAGCTTAGCCGACAGTCGAAACACCATATATTTT
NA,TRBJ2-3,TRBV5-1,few,CASSLEGDGRDTQYF,TGCGCCAGCAGCTTAGAGGGGGATGGTCGGGATACGCAGTATTTT
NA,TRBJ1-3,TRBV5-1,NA,CASSLDGNTIYF,TGCGCCAGCAGCTTGGACGGAAACACCATATATTTT
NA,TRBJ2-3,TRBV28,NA,CASTSRLVWADTQYF,TGTGCCAGCACCTCCCGGTTAGTGTGGGCAGATACGCAGTATTTT
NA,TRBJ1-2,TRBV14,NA,CASSQAREGENGYTF,TGTGCCAGCAGCCAAGCTAGAGAGGGAGAGAATGGCTACACCTTC
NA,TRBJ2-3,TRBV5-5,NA,CASSYIQGEGTDTQYF,TGTGCCAGCAGCTACATCCAGGGTGAGGGCACAGATACGCAGTATTTT
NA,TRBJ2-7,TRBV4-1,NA,CASRNDNYEQYF,TGCGCCAGCCGGAATGACAACTACGAGCAGTACTTC
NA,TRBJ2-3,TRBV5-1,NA,CASRLGTLSTDTQYF,TGCGCCAGCAGACTAGGCACGTTAAGCACAGATACGCAGTATTTT
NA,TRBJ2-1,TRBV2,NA,CATAQGRVDNEQFF,TGTGCCACCGCCCAGGGGAGGGTGGACAATGAGCAGTTCTTC
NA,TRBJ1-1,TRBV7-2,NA,CASSPVGGNTEAFF,TGTGCCAGCAGCCCCGTTGGGGGGAACACTGAAGCTTTCTTT
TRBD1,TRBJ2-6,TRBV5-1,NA,CASSPDRAGANVLTF,TGCGCCAGCAGCCCGGACAGGGCAGGGGCCAACGTCCTGACTTTC
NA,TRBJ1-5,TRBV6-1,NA,CASSEAIRGSNQPQHF,TGTGCCAGCAGTGAAGCCATCAGGGGCAGCAATCAGCCCCAGCATTTT
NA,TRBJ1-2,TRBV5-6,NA,CASSFFFAGTYGYTF,TGTGCCAGCAGCTTCTTTTTCGCGGGAACCTATGGCTACACCTTC
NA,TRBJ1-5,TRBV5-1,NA,CASSLAGNNQPQHF,TGCGCCAGCAGCTTGGCAGGAAACAATCAGCCCCAGCATTTT
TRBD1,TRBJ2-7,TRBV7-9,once,CASSVTGAYEQYF,TGTGCCAGCAGCGTAACAGGGGCGTACGAGCAGTACTTC
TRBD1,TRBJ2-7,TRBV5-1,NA,CASSPRTGTNSYEQYF,TGCGCCAGCAGCCCCCGGACAGGGACGAACTCCTACGAGCAGTACTTC